Listed here are 25 T cell receptor beta chains from one sample, sequenced in a study of blood T cells in healthy people across ages. The second PCR ran about 6 to 11 cycles with a sample-barcoded 5' primer and J-beta primers. TCRdb ran MiXCR on the 5' RACE reads and lists one entry per CDR3 protein. Of about 1,500,000 distinct CDR3 sequences in the sample, approximately 38% are singletons; the top ten hold roughly 7.9%. What was sequenced was blood. These receptors were collected from a woman aged 18-30 years in good health.

The chain uses TRBV20-1 and TRBJ2-7, with D hard to call. Germline CDR1 DFQATT, CDR2 SNEGSKA (reference sequence). This CDR3 region has 15 residues. V lost 3 bases to trimming and J lost 3 bases, with 18 bases between them. The CDR3 spells CSASGRGQVDYEQYF. The DNA for the CDR3 is TGCAGTGCTAGTGGACGCGGCCAAGTAGACTACGAGCAGTACTTC.

This clonotype was detected a few times. The rearrangement joins TRBV27 to TRBJ2-7; TRBD1 or TRBD2 may be the D gene (5 bases each). With 4 bases removed from V and 2 bases from J, the gap between germline ends came to 15 bases. Germline CDR1 MNHEY, CDR2 SMNVEV (reference sequence). CDR3 size: 15 residues. CDR3 sequence: CASSSLPGAPYEQYF. In DNA form, the CDR3 reads TGTGCCAGCAGTTCCCTCCCCGGGGCTCCCTACGAGCAGTACTTC.

V gene TRBV19 combines with J gene TRBJ1-2; D remains ambiguous. Germline V gene lookup returns CDR1 LNHDA and CDR2 SQIVND (reference sequence). CDR3 length: 14 residues. V lost 3 bases, J lost 4 bases, and 12 bases lay in between. The CDR3 DNA reads TGTGCCAGTAGTATCTACGGGGTGAGCTATGGCTACACCTTC. Protein product: CASSIYGVSYGYTF.

This CDR3 reads CASSGVQAYEQYF. The CDR3 region has the DNA TGTGCCAGCAGCGGGGTCCAGGCCTACGAGCAGTACTTC. J is TRBJ2-7 and V is TRBV3-1; D is unclear. V lost 5 bases and J 2 bases, leaving 10 bases between the germline ends. The CDR3 totals 13 residues. Germline V gene sequence: CDR1 LGHDT, CDR2 YNNKEL (reference sequence).

The rearrangement uses TRBV5-1 and TRBJ1-1; D is uncertain. Germline V gene lookup returns CDR1 SGHRS and CDR2 YFSETQ. Trimming pared 0 bases from V and 2 bases from J, leaving 8 bases between. The CDR3 totals 14 residues. DNA of the CDR3: TGCGCCAGCAGCTTGGTATCCCCTAACACTGAAGCTTTCTTT. Translating gives CASSLVSPNTEAFF.

The chain has TRBV5-1 and TRBJ2-7; no clear D gene. Trimming shortened V by 4 bases and J by 8 bases, and 13 bases separated the two germline ends. CDR3 length: 12 amino acids. Germline V gene sequence: CDR1 SGHRS, CDR2 YFSETQ. DNA for the CDR3: TGCGCCAGCAGCCTTGGTGTTAACCAGCAGTACTTC. Translation gives CASSLGVNQQYF.

The J gene is TRBJ1-4, the V gene TRBV3-1; tentatively, D is TRBD1 (5 bases). Looked up from germline, CDR1 is LGHDT and CDR2 is YNNKEL (reference sequence). V was cut by 11 bases and J by 8 bases, with 18 bases left in between. The CDR3 extends over 13 amino acids. CDR3 in amino acids: CAAAGRDNEKLFF. The CDR3 DNA is TGTGCCGCCGCCGGCAGGGATAACGAAAAACTGTTTTTT.

J is TRBJ1-2 and V is TRBV9; D unresolved. Trimming removed 0 bases at V and 4 bases at J, with 16 bases between. Germline CDR1 SGDLS, CDR2 YYNGEE. The CDR3 has 16 residues. CDR3 in amino acids: CASSVGGIGRSYGYTF. The CDR3, as DNA: TGTGCCAGCAGCGTAGGAGGTATTGGCAGGAGCTATGGCTACACCTTC.

The chain links TRBV9 to TRBJ1-1, with D possibly being TRBD1 (5 bases). The V gene's germline CDR1 is SGDLS and CDR2 YYNGEE. Trimming stripped 2 bases from V and 10 bases from J, with 21 bases between. The CDR3 length is 15 residues. In DNA, the CDR3 is TGTGCCAGCAGCGTGAGACTGCTACCTCCCGGGGGAGCTTTCTTT. Protein product: CASSVRLLPPGGAFF.

The V and J genes are TRBV4-2 and TRBJ1-3; possibly TRBD1 for D (5 bases). V dropped 4 bases and J dropped 0 bases, with 13 bases sitting between them. CDR3 length equals 16 residues. The germline CDR1 and CDR2 sequences are LGHNA and YNFKEQ. This chain's CDR3 is CASSPVMRGSGNTIYF. The CDR3 nucleotides are TGTGCCAGCAGCCCCGTTATGAGGGGCTCTGGAAACACCATATATTTT.

The CDR3 reads CASSGRNTLTSGSNEQFF. DNA of the CDR3: TGTGCCAGCAGCGGGCGTAATACCCTGACTAGCGGGAGTAATGAGCAGTTCTTC. The gene calls are TRBV11-1 and TRBJ2-1; the match to TRBD2 covers 12 bases. This CDR3 comprises 18 residues. The germline V gene encodes CDR1 SGHAT and CDR2 FQDESV (reference sequence). The trim removed 5 bases at V and 7 bases at J, leaving 15 bases unmatched. The variable domain in full, with the rest retrieved from reference TRBV11-1 and TRBJ2-1, is EAEVAQSPRYKITEKSQAVAFWCDPISGHATLYWYRQILGQGPELLVQFQDESVVDDSQLPKDRFSAERLKGVDSTLKIQPAELGDSAMYLCASSGRNTLTSGSNEQFFGPGTRLTVL.

As regards this clonotype: A junction boundary mismatches the germline segment, possibly from a read error. The chain uses TRBV20-1 and TRBJ1-1; TRBD1 might be the D (5 bases). The CDR3 loop spans 14 amino acids. Germline CDR1 reads DFQATT; CDR2 reads SNEGSKA (reference sequence). The CDR3 DNA reads as TGCAGTGCTAGAGAACCCGGGACCCCCACTGGAGCTTTCTTT. It translates to CSAREPGTPTGAFF.

This sequence joins TRBV7-6 and TRBJ2-4; 7 positions agree with TRBD1. The DNA end favors TRBJ2-7, so the J call may be wrong. This CDR3 has 12 residues. In germline, CDR1 is SGHVS, CDR2 FNYEAQ. The CDR3 coding sequence is TGTGCCAGCACCCCAGGGGGTTACGAGCAGTACTTC. It is translated as CASTPGGYEQYF.

In this sample, this clonotype turned up a few times. This chain joins TRBV4-2 and TRBJ2-1, with 8 nucleotides matching TRBD1. J gave up 9 bases and V 1 base, and 8 bases lay outside the gene matches. Per germline, CDR1 LGHNA and CDR2 YNFKEQ. This CDR3 has 15 amino acids. The CDR3 nucleotides are TGTGCCAGCAGCCAAGGCCCGGGACAGGCGGGTGAGCAGTTCTTC. It codes for CASSQGPGQAGEQFF.

This clonotype was recorded a few times. The chain recombines TRBV25-1 with TRBJ2-1; unclear D gene. This CDR3 has 13 amino acids. Germline values: CDR1 MGHDK, CDR2 SYGVNS. Trimming took 4 bases from V and 9 from J, leaving 13 bases between them. The CDR3 here is CASSVESVPEQFF. For the CDR3, the DNA is TGTGCCAGCAGTGTAGAAAGCGTTCCTGAGCAGTTCTTC.

The V and J genes are TRBV4-1 and TRBJ1-2, with 9 nucleotides matching TRBD1. V gave up 0 bases and J gave up 4 bases; unmatched junction bases: 6. The CDR3 is 16 residues long. Germline V gene sequence: CDR1 MGHRA, CDR2 YSYEKL. CDR3 protein: CASSQDVGQGGYGYTF. The CDR3 nucleotides read TGCGCCAGCAGCCAAGATGTGGGACAGGGCGGCTATGGCTACACCTTC.

J is TRBJ1-1 and V is TRBV27; perhaps TRBD1 as D (5 bases). Germline V CDR1 and CDR2: MNHEY, SMNVEV (reference sequence). The V end was cut by 6 bases, the J end by 3 bases, with 11 bases between. There are 13 residues in the CDR3. Here the CDR3 DNA reads TGTGCCAGCAGGGGGGGTTTGTACACTGAAGCTTTCTTT. Its protein is CASRGGLYTEAFF.

This clonotype was seen ten or more times. An end of the junction does not agree with germline; a read error may underlie this. The DNA for the CDR3 is TGTGCCAGCAGTCTCGTTAGTAGCACAGATACGCAGTATTTT. Its translation: CASSLVSSTDTQYF. This chain joins TRBV5-1 and TRBJ2-3; the D is unclear. CDR1 SGHRS and CDR2 YFSETQ come from the germline V gene. The CDR3 covers 14 residues. The full variable domain, in which reference TRBV5-1 and TRBJ2-3 provide the parts outside the CDR3, is KAGVTQTPRYLIKTRGQQVTLSCSPISGHRSVSWYQQTPGQGLQFLFEYFSETQRNKGNFPGRFSGRQFSNSRSEMNVSTLELGDSALYLCASSLVSSTDTQYFGPGTRLTVL.

J is TRBJ2-1 and V is TRBV7-6, with 9 bases lining up with TRBD2. The CDR3 is 18 amino acids. V lost 5 bases and J lost 9; bases outside the gene matches: 20. CDR1 and CDR2 (germline): SGHVS, FNYEAQ. The CDR3 coding sequence is TGTGCCAGCAGCCATTGGGCGGGGGGGCCAACCTCCTCAAGTGAGCAGTTCTTC. This translates into CASSHWAGGPTSSSEQFF.

The chain carries TRBV20-1 and TRBJ1-1, with TRBD1 as a possible D gene (5 bases). The CDR3 loop spans 14 amino acids. Germline values: CDR1 DFQATT, CDR2 SNEGSKA (reference sequence). The germline V and J ends were trimmed by 1 base and 4 bases, with 13 bases remaining between them. CDR3 sequence: CSARGGARITEAFF. The DNA of the CDR3 is TGCAGTGCTAGAGGAGGGGCAAGAATCACTGAAGCTTTCTTT.

The gene calls are TRBV6-2 or TRBV6-3 and TRBJ2-1; D remains unclear. CDR3 size: 15 residues. The germline V gene encodes CDR1 MNHEY and CDR2 SVGEGT. The V gene lost 5 bases and the J gene lost 4 bases, with 15 bases spanning the gap. CDR3 nucleotides: TGTGCCAGCAGTCAAGGATCCCCCCCTTACAATGAGCAGTTCTTC. Amino acid sequence: CASSQGSPPYNEQFF.

The chain couples TRBV11-2 to TRBJ2-1; D not resolved. The CDR3 extends over 13 amino acids. Trimming took 1 base from V and 10 from J, leaving 11 bases between them. CDR1 is SGHAT, CDR2 FQNNGV, per germline. The CDR3 DNA reads as TGTGCCAGCAGCTTAGGTCGGGCGAGGGAGCAGTTCTTC. Translation gives CASSLGRAREQFF.

This clonotype was seen only a few times. The CDR3 bases are TGTGCCAGCAGCCAAGGATCCGGGCTTGGATACGAGCAGTACTTC. Protein sequence: CASSQGSGLGYEQYF. V is TRBV3-1 and J is TRBJ2-7; D unresolved. The CDR3 totals 15 residues. Deletions cut 1 base from V and 4 bases from J, with 14 bases between. The germline gives CDR1 LGHDT, CDR2 YNNKEL (reference sequence).

This sequence joins TRBV27 and TRBJ2-1, with 9 bases identical to TRBD1. The J call may be faulty, since TRBJ2-7 better matches the DNA end. CDR3 length equals 16 residues. Germline CDR1 reads MNHEY; CDR2 reads SMNVEV (reference sequence). The CDR3 coding sequence is TGTGCCAGCAGTTCCACACAGGGGGCGGCCTACAATGAGCAGTACTTC. Translation: CASSSTQGAAYNEQYF.

The chain is built from TRBV2 and TRBJ2-2; D perhaps matches TRBD1 (6 bases). The CDR3 has 15 amino acids. V shed 7 bases and J shed 5 bases, with 17 bases lying between them. Per the germline V gene, CDR1 is SNHLY and CDR2 is FYNNEI. The CDR3 sequence: CASTSRGVNTGELFF. The CDR3 DNA reads as TGTGCCAGCACCAGCAGGGGAGTAAATACCGGGGAGCTGTTTTTT.